This record covers a single T cell receptor beta chain. These data originate in a study of blood T cell repertoires in COVID-19. Each participant's cohort was designated according to participant-reported clinical history. Libraries were prepared by immunoSEQ multiplex PCR; TCRdb keeps only in-frame clonotypes and omits some of them. Of 150,000 or so clones listed, approximately 80% are singletons. The source material was PBMCs or T cells enriched from blood (not recorded which). This sequence originates from a man between 65 and 85 years old who had been exposed to COVID-19.

CDR3 amino acids: CASSESSSPLHF. The CDR3 DNA reads TGTGCCAGCAGTGAAAGTAGTTCACCCCTCCACTTT. The chain has TRBV25-1 and TRBJ1-6; D call uncertain. CDR1 MGHDK and CDR2 SYGVNS come from the germline V gene. The CDR3 is 12 amino acids. V gave up 2 bases and J gave up 9 bases, with 5 bases separating them.